This entry is about one T cell receptor beta chain. The source of the sample is a study of blood T cell repertoires in COVID-19. Unmatched junction bases numbered 5, after V lost 3 bases and J lost 8 bases. The CDR3 consists of 13 residues. Germline values: CDR1 KGHDR, CDR2 SFDVKD. TCRdb's copy holds only in-frame clones and misses some; the assay was immunoSEQ multiplex PCR. The profile shows hundreds of thousands of clones, around 82% of them singletons. The rearrangement links TRBV24-1 to TRBJ1-1; 7 bases are a match to TRBD1. This receptor was taken from a woman in her thirties or forties who had been exposed to COVID-19. Source material: PBMCs or T cells enriched from blood (not recorded which). In DNA, the CDR3 is TGTGCCACCAGTGATACCGACAGGGTGGAAGCTTTCTTT. It translates to CATSDTDRVEAFF.